This TCR beta chain comes out of a study of early T cells in non-severe SARS-CoV-2 infection. About the study: Chains were not paired, and sequencing was done on bulk RNA from unsorted whole blood.

Germline V gene sequence: CDR1 MNHNY, CDR2 SVGAGI (reference sequence). This CDR3 spans 15 amino acids. Trimming shortened V by 4 bases and J by 1 base, and 8 bases separated the two germline ends. Regarding the study as a whole: The VDJdb matching leaned toward anti-spike CD8 responses and overlooked private and CD4 specificities.

Individual cDNA molecules received unique molecular identifiers. TCRdb independently ran MiXCR on the 5' RACE reads; one entry per CDR3 protein. The table records 60,000 to 75,000 distinct CDR3 sequences, about an eighth of them present only once. There are a few counts of this clonotype. Antigen unknown. This receptor was obtained from an adult who was a healthcare worker with PCR-confirmed SARS-CoV-2 infection or an uninfected control (not recorded which). The chain has TRBV6-6 and TRBJ1-6; D is ambiguous. The input for sequencing was whole blood, taken at baseline. For the CDR3, the DNA is TGTGCCAGCAGTTTAACTCGGTCCTATAATTCACCCCTCCACTTT. Protein product: CASSLTRSYNSPLHF.